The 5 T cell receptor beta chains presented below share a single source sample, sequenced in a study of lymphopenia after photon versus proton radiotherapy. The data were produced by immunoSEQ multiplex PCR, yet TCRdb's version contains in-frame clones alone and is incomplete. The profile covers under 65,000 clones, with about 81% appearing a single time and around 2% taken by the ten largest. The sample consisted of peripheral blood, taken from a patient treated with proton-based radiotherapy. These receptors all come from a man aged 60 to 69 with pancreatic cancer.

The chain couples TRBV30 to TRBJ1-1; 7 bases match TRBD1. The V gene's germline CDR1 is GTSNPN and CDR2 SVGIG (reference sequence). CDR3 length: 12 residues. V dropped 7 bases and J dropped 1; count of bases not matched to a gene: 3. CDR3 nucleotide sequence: TGTGCCTACCGACAGGGGAACACTGAAGCTTTCTTT. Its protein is CAYRQGNTEAFF. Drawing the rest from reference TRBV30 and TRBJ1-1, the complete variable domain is SQTIHQWPATLVQPVGSPLSLECTVEGTSNPNLYWYRQAAGRGLQLLFYSVGIGQISSEVPQNLSASRPQDRQFILSSKKLLLSDSGFYLCAYRQGNTEAFFGQGTRLTVV.

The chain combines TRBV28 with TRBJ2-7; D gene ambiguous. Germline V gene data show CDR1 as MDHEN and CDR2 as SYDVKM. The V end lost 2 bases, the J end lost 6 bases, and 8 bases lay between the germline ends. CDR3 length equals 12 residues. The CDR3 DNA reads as TGTGCCAGCAGTTTAACGCCGGCCGAGCAGTACTTC. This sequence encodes CASSLTPAEQYF. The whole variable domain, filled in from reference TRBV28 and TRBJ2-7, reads DVKVTQSSRYLVKRTGEKVFLECVQDMDHENMFWYRQDPGLGLRLIYFSYDVKMKEKGDIPEGYSVSREKKERFSLILESASTNQTSMYLCASSLTPAEQYFGPGTRLTVT.

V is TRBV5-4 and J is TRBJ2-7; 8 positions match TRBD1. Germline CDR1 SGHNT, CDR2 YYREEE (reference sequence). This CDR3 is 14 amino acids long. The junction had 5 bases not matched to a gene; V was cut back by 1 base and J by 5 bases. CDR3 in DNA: TGTGCCAGCAGCTTGCGCAGGGGGCGCGACGAGCAGTACTTC. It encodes CASSLRRGRDEQYF.

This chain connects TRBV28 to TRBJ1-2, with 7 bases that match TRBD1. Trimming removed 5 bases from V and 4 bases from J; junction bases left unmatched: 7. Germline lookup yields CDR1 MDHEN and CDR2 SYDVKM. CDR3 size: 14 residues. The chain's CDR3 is CASSLRGLFYGYTF. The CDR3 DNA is TGTGCCAGCAGTCTGAGGGGGCTTTTCTATGGCTACACCTTC.

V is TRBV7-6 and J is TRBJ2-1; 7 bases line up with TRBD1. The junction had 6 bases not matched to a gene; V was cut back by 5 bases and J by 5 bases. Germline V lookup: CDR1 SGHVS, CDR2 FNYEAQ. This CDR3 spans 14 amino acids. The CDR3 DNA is TGTGCCAGCAGCCTACAGGGGTTCGACAATGAGCAGTTCTTC. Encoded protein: CASSLQGFDNEQFF. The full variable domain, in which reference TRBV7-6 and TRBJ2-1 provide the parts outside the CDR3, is GAGVSQSPRYKVTKRGQDVALRCDPISGHVSLYWYRQALGQGPEFLTYFNYEAQQDKSGLPNDRFSAERPEGSISTLTIQRTEQRDSAMYRCASSLQGFDNEQFFGPGTRLTVL.